The 11 T cell receptor beta chains reported below all come from one sample, sequenced in a study of T cell changes during pregnancy in multiple sclerosis. Produced via immunoSEQ multiplex PCR; TCRdb's table is partial and in-frame only. The sample carries 35,000 to 55,000 clones, 80% to 95% recorded once. The starting material was CD8+ T cells from peripheral blood mononuclear cells, obtained after pregnancy. The receptors here all came from a female donor with multiple sclerosis, enrolled in a pregnancy study.

In its sample, this clone was seen a few times. The chain carries TRBV2 and TRBJ2-7, with unresolved D. The germline V gene encodes CDR1 SNHLY and CDR2 FYNNEI. The ends were cut back, 8 bases at V and 3 bases at J, with 11 bases in the middle. The CDR3 covers 12 residues. The CDR3 sequence: CASLGGLYEQYF. The CDR3 region has the DNA TGTGCCAGCTTAGGCGGCCTCTACGAGCAGTACTTC.

This clone was counted only a few times. The V and J genes are TRBV4-2 and TRBJ1-5; D may be TRBD1 (5 bases). CDR1 LGHNA and CDR2 YNFKEQ come from the germline V gene. The V end lost 4 bases, the J end lost 2 bases, and 9 bases lay between the germline ends. This CDR3 comprises 14 residues. CDR3 sequence (DNA): TGTGCCAGCAGCCCGCGGGGCGGCAATCAGCCCCAGCATTTT. This encodes CASSPRGGNQPQHF.

The chain combines TRBV2 with TRBJ2-2; 9 nucleotides match TRBD2. The trim removed 2 bases at V and 1 base at J, leaving 5 bases unmatched. This CDR3 comprises 17 residues. Germline CDR1 and CDR2: SNHLY and FYNNEI. CDR3 DNA: TGTGCCAGCAGTGAACGTTTTAGCGGGGGGAACACCGGGGAGCTGTTTTTT. Translating it yields CASSERFSGGNTGELFF.

The rearrangement joins TRBV4-1 to TRBJ2-7, with 9 bases identical to TRBD2. The germline gives CDR1 MGHRA, CDR2 YSYEKL. The CDR3 runs 17 residues. Germline trimming cut 0 bases from V and 0 bases from J; bases unmatched to any gene: 6. CDR3 nucleotide sequence: TGCGCCAGCAGCCAAGATCGGGCTAGCGGGATCTCCTACGAGCAGTACTTC. Amino acid sequence: CASSQDRASGISYEQYF.

The J gene is TRBJ2-1, the V gene TRBV5-1, with TRBD1 as a possible D gene (5 bases). V was clipped by 0 bases and J by 2 bases, with 9 bases between them. This CDR3 is built from 15 residues. Looked up from germline, CDR1 is SGHRS and CDR2 is YFSETQ. CDR3 in amino acids: CASSLEKGTYNEQFF. In DNA form, the CDR3 reads TGCGCCAGCAGCTTGGAAAAGGGGACCTACAATGAGCAGTTCTTC. The whole variable domain, filled in from reference TRBV5-1 and TRBJ2-1, reads KAGVTQTPRYLIKTRGQQVTLSCSPISGHRSVSWYQQTPGQGLQFLFEYFSETQRNKGNFPGRFSGRQFSNSRSEMNVSTLELGDSALYLCASSLEKGTYNEQFFGPGTRLTVL.

The chain couples TRBV10-1 to TRBJ2-7; 9 nucleotides match TRBD2. The CDR3 consists of 16 residues. V was clipped by 0 bases and J by 5 bases; unmatched bases: 8. Per germline, CDR1 WNHNN and CDR2 SYGVQD (reference sequence). The CDR3 spells CASSESSGGRANEQYF. CDR3 DNA: TGCGCCAGCAGTGAGTCCTCGGGCGGGAGGGCGAACGAGCAGTACTTC.

The J gene is TRBJ2-3, the V gene TRBV7-3, with a weak D call TRBD1 (5 bases). Trimming pared 3 bases from V and 3 bases from J, leaving 7 bases between. This CDR3 is built from 13 residues. Per the germline V gene, CDR1 is SGHTA and CDR2 is FQGTGA. In DNA, the CDR3 is TGTGCCAGCAGCTTTTCAGGGACAGATACGCAGTATTTT. This sequence encodes CASSFSGTDTQYF.

The chain employs TRBV6-1 and TRBJ2-7, with a possible D match to TRBD2 (7 bases). The CDR3 runs to 15 residues. Trimming left V 3 bases short and J 2 bases short, with 14 bases between. Germline V gives CDR1 MNHNS, CDR2 SASEGT. CDR3 sequence: CASSEWGGQAYEQYF. CDR3 sequence (DNA): TGTGCCAGCAGTGAGTGGGGGGGCCAGGCCTACGAGCAGTACTTC.

The chain links TRBV4-2 to TRBJ2-7, with D maybe TRBD1 (6 bases). The CDR3 spans 13 residues. V shed 3 bases and J shed 5 bases, with 11 bases lying between them. The V gene's germline CDR1 is LGHNA and CDR2 YNFKEQ. The CDR3 loop is CASSQGQSHEQYF. Here the CDR3 DNA reads TGTGCCAGCAGCCAGGGACAAAGCCACGAGCAGTACTTC.

The V call is TRBV9, the J call TRBJ2-3; 8 bases are a match to TRBD2. The germline V gene encodes CDR1 SGDLS and CDR2 YYNGEE. With V trimmed by 5 bases and J by 2 bases, 4 bases remained unmatched. The CDR3 totals 14 residues. The CDR3 spells CASSFSGATDTQYF. The DNA for the CDR3 is TGTGCCAGCAGTTTTAGCGGGGCCACAGATACGCAGTATTTT.

This rearrangement joins TRBV5-8 to TRBJ2-7; D is uncertain. The V and J ends lost 0 bases and 1 base respectively, with 5 bases between them. This CDR3 has 13 amino acids. Germline CDR1 and CDR2: SGHTS and YDEGEE. CDR3 residues: CASSLARSYEQYF. DNA for the CDR3: TGTGCCAGCAGCTTGGCGAGATCCTACGAGCAGTACTTC.